This T cell receptor beta chain was identified during a study of OX40 agonist ivuxolimab in advanced cancers. Profiling relied on immunoSEQ multiplex PCR, and the TCRdb table lists in-frame clones only, not all of them. The sample includes about 46,000 clones, 88% seen only once; the top ten take around 60%. CDR1 and CDR2 (germline): MGHRA, YSYEKL. CDR3 length equals 14 residues. V was clipped by 5 bases and J by 3 bases; unmatched bases: 6. This clonotype originated in an adult with an advanced solid tumor such as melanoma, head and neck, liver or kidney cancer. This rearrangement joins TRBV4-1 to TRBJ2-7, with 8 bases matching TRBD2. The sample here was CD4+ or CD8+ T cells sorted from blood, taken in a trial of the OX40 agonist ivuxolimab. The CDR3 protein is CASSFLAGFYEQYF. In DNA form, the CDR3 reads TGCGCCAGCAGCTTTCTAGCGGGTTTCTACGAGCAGTACTTC.